Following are 17 T cell receptor beta chains from one sample sequenced in a study of cytomegalovirus exposure and HLA in healthy donors. The PCR employed 60 Vbeta primers together with 13 Jbeta primers. Sequencing was performed with immunoSEQ multiplex PCR; in TCRdb, only in-frame clones are kept and a portion is missing. The table lists 180,000 or so clones, 76% of them singletons, with 2% to 3% in the top ten. Sequenced: PBMCs. These receptors came from a woman younger than 45 in good health and CMV-seropositive.

The rearrangement uses TRBV27 and TRBJ1-2, with TRBD1 as a possible D gene (6 bases). The CDR3 runs 12 residues. V gave up 8 bases and J gave up 8 bases, with 15 bases separating them. Looked up from germline, CDR1 is MNHEY and CDR2 is SMNVEV (reference sequence). CDR3 loop: CASGEQGGGYTF. CDR3 sequence (DNA): TGTGCCAGCGGCGAACAGGGTGGAGGCTACACCTTC.

V gene TRBV4-1 combines with J gene TRBJ1-4; weak D call: TRBD1 (6 bases). Germline values: CDR1 MGHRA, CDR2 YSYEKL. V dropped 4 bases and J dropped 8 bases, with 8 bases sitting between them. The length of the CDR3 is 12 residues. The CDR3 sequence: CASSLRGEKLFF. For the CDR3, the DNA is TGCGCCAGCAGCCTCAGGGGAGAAAAACTGTTTTTT.

The chain employs TRBV4-1 and TRBJ2-3, with 10 bases fitting TRBD2. This CDR3 spans 18 amino acids. The trim removed 2 bases at V and 1 base at J, leaving 9 bases unmatched. Per germline, CDR1 MGHRA and CDR2 YSYEKL. DNA of the CDR3: TGCGCCAGCAGCCAATTCAAGCGGGGGGGCTCGGGCACAGATACGCAGTATTTT. This sequence encodes CASSQFKRGGSGTDTQYF.

This clone was seen a handful of times. V is TRBV5-5 and J is TRBJ1-1; unclear D gene. CDR1 and CDR2 from the germline V gene are SGHKS and YYEKEE (reference sequence). CDR3 length: 14 amino acids. The V and J ends lost 2 bases and 7 bases respectively, with 15 bases between them. In nucleotides, the CDR3 is TGTGCCAGCAGCTTCCTGGGCGGTGGACTTGAAGCTTTCTTT. Amino acid sequence: CASSFLGGGLEAFF.

This clone has only a few counts. The chain employs TRBV7-2 and TRBJ2-6; D uncertain. V was clipped by 3 bases and J by 0 bases, with 18 bases between them. Germline V gene data show CDR1 as SGHTA and CDR2 as FQGNSA. The CDR3 has 19 residues. The CDR3: CASSFRSHSTVSGANVLTF. In DNA, the CDR3 is TGTGCCAGCAGCTTTAGAAGCCATTCAACTGTCTCTGGGGCCAACGTCCTGACTTTC.

This sequence joins TRBV4-2 and TRBJ1-4; the match to TRBD1 covers 8 bases. V dropped 0 bases and J dropped 5; count of bases not matched to a gene: 5. In germline, CDR1 is LGHNA, CDR2 YNFKEQ. The CDR3 covers 16 residues. DNA of the CDR3: TGTGCCAGCAGCCAAGAATTTTACAGGGGGAATGAAAAACTGTTTTTT. This gives the protein CASSQEFYRGNEKLFF.

The chain employs TRBV5-1 and TRBJ1-1; TRBD1 might be the D (5 bases). The CDR3 totals 14 residues. V was pared by 4 bases and J by 0 bases, with 10 bases between. Germline lookup yields CDR1 SGHRS and CDR2 YFSETQ. The CDR3 sequence is CASSPKTVNTEAFF. In nucleotides, the CDR3 is TGCGCCAGCAGCCCGAAGACAGTGAACACTGAAGCTTTCTTT.

The CDR3 coding sequence is TGTGCCATCAGTGAAGGGGGTTTAGCGGGCGTGAGCACAGATACGCAGTATTTT. Protein sequence: CAISEGGLAGVSTDTQYF. The chain combines TRBV10-3 with TRBJ2-3, with a tentative D call TRBD2 (7 bases). With 3 bases removed from V and 0 bases from J, the gap between germline ends came to 19 bases. Germline V gives CDR1 ENHRY, CDR2 SYGVKD. This CDR3 comprises 18 residues.

This chain joins TRBV7-6 and TRBJ2-7; TRBD1 aligns across 10 bases. The CDR3 sequence is 15 residues long. Germline V CDR1 and CDR2: SGHVS, FNYEAQ. After removal of 8 bases from V and 4 bases from J, the junction contained 11 bases not matched to a gene. The CDR3, as DNA: TGTGCCAGCGGGACCACCGGGACAGGGGAATACGAGCAGTACTTC. Translation gives CASGTTGTGEYEQYF.

The V call is TRBV16, the J call TRBJ1-1; D might be TRBD1 (6 bases). Germline CDR1 and CDR2: KGHSY and FQNENV. With 4 bases removed from V and 0 bases from J, the gap between germline ends came to 9 bases. This CDR3 has 14 amino acids. DNA of the CDR3: TGTGCCAGCAGCCCCAGGGGAATGAACACTGAAGCTTTCTTT. It yields the protein CASSPRGMNTEAFF.

This clone was observed a handful of times. The chain is built from TRBV7-8 and TRBJ1-1; weak D call: TRBD1 (5 bases). Trimming left V 2 bases short and J 0 bases short, with 16 bases between. CDR3 length equals 17 residues. Looked up from germline, CDR1 is SGHVS and CDR2 is FQNEAQ. The CDR3 DNA sequence: TGTGCCAGCAGCTTAAATTCCTGGGGGGTCCTGAACACTGAAGCTTTCTTT. Its protein is CASSLNSWGVLNTEAFF.

In this sample, this clone turned up a few times. The rearrangement uses TRBV7-9 and TRBJ2-2; tentative D call: TRBD2 (6 bases). The CDR3 covers 15 residues. The germline V gene encodes CDR1 SEHNR and CDR2 FQNEAQ (reference sequence). Between the trimmed V and J ends, which lost 7 bases and 7 bases, there was a span of 19 bases. The CDR3 region is CASTSDGPEGGELFF. CDR3 DNA sequence: TGTGCCAGCACCTCAGACGGGCCGGAGGGCGGGGAGCTGTTTTTT.

This clone was seen once. This sequence joins TRBV28 and TRBJ1-2; no clear D gene. Trimming stripped 2 bases from V and 2 bases from J, with 9 bases between. Looked up from germline, CDR1 is MDHEN and CDR2 is SYDVKM. The CDR3 spans 14 residues. This CDR3 reads CASSLLGRNYGYTF. The DNA for the CDR3 is TGTGCCAGCAGTTTACTGGGCCGCAACTATGGCTACACCTTC.

DNA for the CDR3: TGTGCCAGCAGTCCCGGACTTTATAGCAATCAGCCCCAGCATTTT. This translates into CASSPGLYSNQPQHF. The rearrangement uses TRBV6-6 and TRBJ1-5, with no clear D. Between the trimmed V and J ends, which lost 5 bases and 0 bases, there was a span of 11 bases. Germline CDR1 reads MNHNY; CDR2 reads SVGAGI (reference sequence). The CDR3 contains 15 residues.

This clone was seen just once. The genes are TRBV5-6 and TRBJ2-7; D not certain. Per germline, CDR1 SGHDT and CDR2 YYEEEE. The CDR3 consists of 13 residues. Deletions cut 1 base from V and 3 bases from J, with 8 bases between. Written as DNA, the CDR3 is TGTGCCAGCAGCTTGCGACACCTCTACGAGCAGTACTTC. Its translation is CASSLRHLYEQYF.

The chain couples TRBV7-2 to TRBJ2-2; the D is unclear. Trimming stripped 5 bases from V and 6 bases from J, with 10 bases between. This CDR3 comprises 13 residues. From germline, CDR1 is SGHTA and CDR2 FQGNSA. This CDR3 is CASSPRYSGELFF. The CDR3 bases are TGTGCCAGCAGCCCCAGGTATTCCGGGGAGCTGTTTTTT.

This clone was seen a few times. The J gene is TRBJ1-4, the V gene TRBV5-4, with TRBD1 as a possible D gene (6 bases). The V gene's germline CDR1 is SGHNT and CDR2 YYREEE (reference sequence). The CDR3 consists of 15 residues. Between the trimmed V and J ends, which lost 4 bases and 4 bases, there was a span of 14 bases. Here the CDR3 reads CASSVRDTLNEKLFF. The CDR3 region has the DNA TGTGCCAGCAGCGTCCGGGACACGCTTAATGAAAAACTGTTTTTT.